Following are 23 T cell receptor beta chains from one sample sequenced in a study of blood T cell repertoires in COVID-19. Produced via immunoSEQ multiplex PCR; TCRdb's table is partial and in-frame only. The sample consists of about 300,000 clones, about 87% of them appearing once. The sample consisted of peripheral blood. The receptors come from a woman in her 50s with COVID-19, enrolled during active disease.

The chain carries TRBV4-2 and TRBJ2-7; tentatively, D is TRBD1 (5 bases). The germline V gene has CDR1 LGHNA and CDR2 YNFKEQ. The CDR3 totals 16 residues. Trimming shortened V by 0 bases and J by 2 bases, and 14 bases separated the two germline ends. CDR3 sequence reads: CASSQDLGAVPYEQYF. In nucleotides, the CDR3 is TGTGCCAGCAGCCAAGATCTTGGGGCGGTCCCCTACGAGCAGTACTTC.

This clone occurred a few times. This chain joins TRBV3-1 (or the pseudogene TRBV3-2) and TRBJ1-1, with TRBD1 as a possible D gene (6 bases). Trimming shortened V by 3 bases and J by 4 bases, and 30 bases separated the two germline ends. CDR3 length equals 20 residues. Per the germline V gene, CDR1 is LGHDT and CDR2 is YNNKEL (reference sequence). CDR3 nucleotide sequence: TGTGCCAGCAGCCATGCCGCGAAAAGTCCTACACGGGGGGCAGGCACTGAAGCTTTCTTT. This encodes CASSHAAKSPTRGAGTEAFF.

The chain recombines TRBV30 with TRBJ2-5, with a possible D match to TRBD2 (6 bases). In germline, CDR1 is GTSNPN, CDR2 SVGIG (reference sequence). The CDR3 runs 12 residues. Trimming shortened V by 4 bases and J by 5 bases, and 11 bases separated the two germline ends. The CDR3 nucleotides are TGTGCCTGGAAAGGGGAGGCGGAGACCCAGTACTTC. Its translation is CAWKGEAETQYF.

This rearrangement joins TRBV27 to TRBJ2-1, with 9 nucleotides matching TRBD1. CDR1 is MNHEY, CDR2 SMNVEV, per germline (reference sequence). J gave up 4 bases and V 3 bases, and 7 bases lay outside the gene matches. This CDR3 comprises 16 residues. The CDR3 reads CASSFITGGSYNEQFF. The CDR3 DNA reads as TGTGCCAGCAGTTTCATCACAGGGGGCTCGTACAATGAGCAGTTCTTC.

The rearrangement uses TRBV3-1 (or the pseudogene TRBV3-2) and TRBJ2-7; 12 bases match TRBD2. Germline-derived CDR1 and CDR2 are LGHDT and YNNKEL (reference sequence). The CDR3 is 14 amino acids. Unmatched junction bases numbered 5, after V lost 8 bases and J lost 3 bases. CDR3 amino acids: CASSRGLAGYEQYF. DNA for the CDR3: TGTGCCAGCTCCCGGGGACTAGCGGGCTACGAGCAGTACTTC.

Sample share makes this clone large. The chain couples TRBV7-9 to TRBJ2-1; perhaps TRBD2 as D (5 bases). The CDR3 loop spans 16 amino acids. Deletions cut 6 bases from V and 8 bases from J, with 23 bases between. Germline assignment: CDR1 SEHNR and CDR2 FQNEAQ (reference sequence). The CDR3 nucleotides are TGTGCCAGCAGTCTGAGGGCGAGCGGCCGTTGGGATGAGCAGTTCTTC. It codes for CASSLRASGRWDEQFF.

This sequence joins TRBV5-6 and TRBJ2-5, with 8 bases aligning to TRBD2. Trimming took 1 base from V and 4 from J; bases not matched to a gene: 6. CDR3 length equals 15 residues. Germline V lookup: CDR1 SGHDT, CDR2 YYEEEE. The CDR3 DNA reads as TGTGCCAGCAGCTTGAAAGCGGGAGCTGGAGAGACCCAGTACTTC. It translates to CASSLKAGAGETQYF.

The chain joins TRBV6-5 to TRBJ1-3; D is possibly TRBD1 (5 bases). The germline CDR1 and CDR2 sequences are MNHEY and SVGAGI. V was clipped by 0 bases and J by 0 bases, with 9 bases between them. This CDR3 region has 16 residues. The CDR3: CASSYSGEPSGNTIYF. The CDR3 DNA reads as TGTGCCAGCAGTTACTCAGGGGAACCCTCTGGAAACACCATATATTTT.

The chain employs TRBV6-5 and TRBJ2-5; possible D gene TRBD2, 5 bases. Trimming left V 7 bases short and J 5 bases short, with 20 bases between. This CDR3 is built from 15 residues. From germline, CDR1 is MNHEY and CDR2 SVGAGI. The CDR3 loop reads CASNVKGVTGETQYF. For the CDR3, the DNA is TGTGCCAGCAACGTAAAGGGAGTGACGGGGGAGACCCAGTACTTC.

This chain connects TRBV7-2 to TRBJ2-5, with 7 bases matching TRBD2. The CDR3 is 14 amino acids. In germline, CDR1 is SGHTA, CDR2 FQGNSA. V shed 3 bases, J shed 2 bases, and the junction held 3 bases outside the gene matches. The DNA of the CDR3 is TGTGCCAGCAGCTTCCCGGGACTACAAGAGACCCAGTACTTC. Translated: CASSFPGLQETQYF.

This chain connects TRBV7-9 to TRBJ1-5; 10 bases match TRBD1. This CDR3 has 15 residues. Germline-derived CDR1 and CDR2 are SEHNR and FQNEAQ (reference sequence). Trimming took 5 bases from V and 3 from J; bases not matched to a gene: 4. The chain's CDR3 is CASSGTGDFNQPQHF. CDR3 in DNA: TGTGCCAGCAGCGGGACAGGGGACTTCAATCAGCCCCAGCATTTT. Drawing the rest from reference TRBV7-9 and TRBJ1-5, the complete variable domain is DTGVSQNPRHKITKRGQNVTFRCDPISEHNRLYWYRQTLGQGPEFLTYFQNEAQLEKSRLLSDRFSAERPKGSFSTLEIQRTEQGDSAMYLCASSGTGDFNQPQHFGDGTRLSIL.

The chain has TRBV5-1 and TRBJ1-1; 9 bases map to TRBD1. Trimming took 4 bases from V and 2 from J; bases not matched to a gene: 6. The V gene's germline CDR1 is SGHRS and CDR2 YFSETQ. The CDR3 is made up of 15 amino acids. DNA of the CDR3: TGCGCCAGCAGCATCAAGACAGGGGGAAACACTGAAGCTTTCTTT. It encodes CASSIKTGGNTEAFF.

V is TRBV13 and J is TRBJ2-5; tentatively, D is TRBD1 (6 bases). Germline V gene sequence: CDR1 PRHDT, CDR2 FYEKMQ (reference sequence). Trimming cost V 5 bases and J 4 bases, with 14 bases left between them. The CDR3 has 14 amino acids. In DNA, the CDR3 is TGTGCCAGCAGCCCCAGAACAGGGAGAGAGACCCAGTACTTC. Protein sequence: CASSPRTGRETQYF. Drawing the rest from reference TRBV13 and TRBJ2-5, the complete variable domain is AAGVIQSPRHLIKEKRETATLKCYPIPRHDTVYWYQQGPGQDPQFLISFYEKMQSDKGSIPDRFSAQQFSDYHSELNMSSLELGDSALYFCASSPRTGRETQYFGPGTRLLVL.

This chain joins TRBV2 and TRBJ2-7; 9 nucleotides match TRBD2. The CDR3 runs 15 residues. The V gene end was trimmed by 3 bases and the J gene end by 1 base; junction bases not matched to a gene: 4. The germline V gene encodes CDR1 SNHLY and CDR2 FYNNEI. CDR3 sequence reads: CASSDLAGTSYEQYF. As DNA, the CDR3 is TGTGCCAGCAGTGATCTAGCGGGAACATCCTACGAGCAGTACTTC.

The chain couples TRBV28 to TRBJ2-7, with D perhaps TRBD1 (6 bases). The germline V gene encodes CDR1 MDHEN and CDR2 SYDVKM. The CDR3 consists of 13 residues. V shed 4 bases and J shed 5 bases, with 12 bases lying between them. For the CDR3, the DNA is TGTGCCAGCAGTTACAGGGTTGTCAACGAGCAGTACTTC. Translation: CASSYRVVNEQYF.

This clone was seen only a few times. V and J are TRBV30 and TRBJ2-7; D gene ambiguous. V lost 3 bases and J lost 2, with 14 bases in between. This CDR3 region has 14 residues. CDR1 and CDR2 (germline): GTSNPN, SVGIG (reference sequence). CDR3 residues: CAWRNSIPPYEQYF. The CDR3, as DNA: TGTGCCTGGAGGAACTCTATCCCACCCTACGAGCAGTACTTC.

In DNA form, the CDR3 reads TGCGCCAGCAGCCAAGATCCGACAGGGGTCTTTTTACCCCTCCACTTT. The encoded protein is CASSQDPTGVFLPLHF. The V gene is TRBV4-1, the J gene TRBJ1-6, with 8 bases aligning to TRBD1. The CDR3 contains 16 residues. J lost 12 bases, V lost 0 bases, and 10 bases had no gene match. Germline CDR1 is MGHRA and CDR2 is YSYEKL.

The V gene is TRBV5-1, the J gene TRBJ1-1; D gene unclear. The CDR3 totals 14 residues. Trimming removed 4 bases from V and 3 bases from J, with 13 bases in between. The germline V gene has CDR1 SGHRS and CDR2 YFSETQ. CDR3: CASSNRFNDTEAFF. In DNA, the CDR3 is TGCGCCAGCAGCAACCGGTTTAACGACACTGAAGCTTTCTTT.

The chain couples TRBV29-1 to TRBJ2-4; weak D call: TRBD2 (5 bases). This CDR3 spans 15 amino acids. CDR1 SQVTM and CDR2 ANQGSEA come from the germline V gene. V lost 6 bases and J lost 2, with 17 bases in between. CDR3 bases: TGCAGCGTGTTTTTGAGGGAGCAGACCAAAAACATTCAGTACTTC. It encodes CSVFLREQTKNIQYF.

The rearrangement links TRBV6-2 or TRBV6-3 to TRBJ2-3; TRBD1 matches at 7 bases. Trimming cost V 5 bases and J 2 bases; bases outside gene matches: 10. The CDR3 has 16 amino acids. Germline CDR1 reads MNHEY; CDR2 reads SVGEGT. The CDR3 DNA reads as TGTGCCAGCAGTCTCCTCCGGGACAGACACACAGATACGCAGTATTTT. This sequence encodes CASSLLRDRHTDTQYF.

CDR3 sequence: CASSIGAGEYGYTF. Written as DNA, the CDR3 is TGTGCCAGTAGTATAGGGGCAGGGGAGTATGGCTACACCTTC. The rearrangement joins TRBV19 to TRBJ1-2; possibly TRBD1 for D (6 bases). Germline lookup yields CDR1 LNHDA and CDR2 SQIVND (reference sequence). V lost 1 base and J lost 5, with 11 bases in between. The CDR3 length is 14 residues.

The chain uses TRBV11-2 and TRBJ2-7; 11 bases line up with TRBD2. This CDR3 is 16 amino acids long. With 2 bases clipped from V and 3 bases from J, the junction kept 6 bases outside the gene matches. The germline V gene has CDR1 SGHAT and CDR2 FQNNGV. The CDR3 DNA reads TGTGCCAGCAGCTTATCTCCTAGCGGGAGGAGCTACGAGCAGTACTTC. The encoded protein is CASSLSPSGRSYEQYF.

The genes are TRBV5-8 and TRBJ1-2; D ambiguous. V was shortened by 2 bases and J by 4 bases, with 9 bases between the two germline ends. The CDR3 extends over 13 amino acids. Germline CDR1 and CDR2: SGHTS and YDEGEE. The CDR3 protein is CASSLAPFYGYTF. CDR3 DNA: TGTGCCAGCAGCTTAGCGCCGTTCTATGGCTACACCTTC. The full variable domain, in which reference TRBV5-8 and TRBJ1-2 provide the parts outside the CDR3, is EAGVTQSPTHLIKTRGQQATLRCSPISGHTSVYWYQQALGLGLQFLLWYDEGEERNRGNFPPRFSGRQFPNYSSELNVNALELEDSALYLCASSLAPFYGYTFGSGTRLTVV.